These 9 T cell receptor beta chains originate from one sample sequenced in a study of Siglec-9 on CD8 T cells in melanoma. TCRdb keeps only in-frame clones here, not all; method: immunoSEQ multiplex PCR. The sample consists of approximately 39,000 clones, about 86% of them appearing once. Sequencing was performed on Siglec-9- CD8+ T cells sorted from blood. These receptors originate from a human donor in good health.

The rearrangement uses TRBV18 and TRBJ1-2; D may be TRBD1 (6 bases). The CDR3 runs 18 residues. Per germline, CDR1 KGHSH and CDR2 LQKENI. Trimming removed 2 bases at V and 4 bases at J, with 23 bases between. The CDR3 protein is CASSPLRQDLTEGYGYTF. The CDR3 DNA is TGTGCCAGCTCACCATTACGACAGGACCTCACCGAGGGCTATGGCTACACCTTC.

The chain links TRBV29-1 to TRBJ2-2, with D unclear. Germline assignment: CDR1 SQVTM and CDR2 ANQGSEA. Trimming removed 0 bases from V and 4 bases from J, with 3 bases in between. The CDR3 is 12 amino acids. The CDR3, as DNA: TGCAGCGTTGAAGACATCACCGGGGAGCTGTTTTTT. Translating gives CSVEDITGELFF.

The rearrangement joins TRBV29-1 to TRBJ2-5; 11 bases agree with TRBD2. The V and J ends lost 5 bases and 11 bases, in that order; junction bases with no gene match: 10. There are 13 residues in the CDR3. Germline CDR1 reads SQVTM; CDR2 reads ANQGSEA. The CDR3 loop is CSVLAGGALEQYF. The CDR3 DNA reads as TGCAGCGTTTTAGCGGGGGGGGCCCTGGAGCAGTACTTC.

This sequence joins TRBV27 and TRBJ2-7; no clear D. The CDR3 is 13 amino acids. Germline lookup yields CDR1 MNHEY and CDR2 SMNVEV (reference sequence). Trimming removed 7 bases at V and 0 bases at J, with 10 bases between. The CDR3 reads CASTPSGSYEQYF. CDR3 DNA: TGTGCCAGCACCCCATCGGGCTCCTACGAGCAGTACTTC.

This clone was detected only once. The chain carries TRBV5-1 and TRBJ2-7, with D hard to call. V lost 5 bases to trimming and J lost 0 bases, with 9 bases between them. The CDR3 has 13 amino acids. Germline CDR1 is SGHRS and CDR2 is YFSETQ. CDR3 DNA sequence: TGCGCCAGCAGGGGAACCGGCTCCTACGAGCAGTACTTC. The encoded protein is CASRGTGSYEQYF.

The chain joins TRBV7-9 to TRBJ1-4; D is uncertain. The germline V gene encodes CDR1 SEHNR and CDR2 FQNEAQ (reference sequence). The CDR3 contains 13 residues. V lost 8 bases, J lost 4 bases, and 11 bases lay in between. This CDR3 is CASGVELNEKLFF. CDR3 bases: TGTGCCAGCGGCGTGGAGCTTAATGAAAAACTGTTTTTT.

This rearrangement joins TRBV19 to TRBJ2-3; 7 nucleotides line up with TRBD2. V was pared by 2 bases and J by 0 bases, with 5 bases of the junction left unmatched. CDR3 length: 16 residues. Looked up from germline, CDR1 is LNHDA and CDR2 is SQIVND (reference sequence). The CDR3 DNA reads TGTGCCAGTAGTATACTGGCTAGCGGCAGCACAGATACGCAGTATTTT. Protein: CASSILASGSTDTQYF.

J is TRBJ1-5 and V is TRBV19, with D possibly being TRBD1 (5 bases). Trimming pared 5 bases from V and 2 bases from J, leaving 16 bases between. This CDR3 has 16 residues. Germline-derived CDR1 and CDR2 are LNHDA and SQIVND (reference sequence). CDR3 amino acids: CASSVARGWGNQPQHF. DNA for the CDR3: TGTGCCAGTAGTGTCGCCCGGGGCTGGGGCAATCAGCCCCAGCATTTT. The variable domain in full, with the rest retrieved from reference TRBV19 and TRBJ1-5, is DGGITQSPKYLFRKEGQNVTLSCEQNLNHDAMYWYRQDPGQGLRLIYYSQIVNDFQKGDIAEGYSVSREKKESFPLTVTSAQKNPTAFYLCASSVARGWGNQPQHFGDGTRLSIL.

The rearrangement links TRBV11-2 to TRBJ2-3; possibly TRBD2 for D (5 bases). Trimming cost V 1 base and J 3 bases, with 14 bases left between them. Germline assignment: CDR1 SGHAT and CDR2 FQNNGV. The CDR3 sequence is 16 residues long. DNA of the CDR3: TGTGCCAGCAGCTTAGCACCCCCCGGCGGGACAGATACGCAGTATTTT. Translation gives CASSLAPPGGTDTQYF.